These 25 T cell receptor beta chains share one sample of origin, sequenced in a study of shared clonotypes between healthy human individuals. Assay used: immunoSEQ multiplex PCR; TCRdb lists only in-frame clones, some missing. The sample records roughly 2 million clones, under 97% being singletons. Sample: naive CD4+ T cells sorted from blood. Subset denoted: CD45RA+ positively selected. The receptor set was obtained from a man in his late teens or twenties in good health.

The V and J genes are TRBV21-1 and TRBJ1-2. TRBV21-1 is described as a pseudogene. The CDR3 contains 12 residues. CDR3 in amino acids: CASSPAGSGYTF. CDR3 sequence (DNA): TGTGCCAGCAGCCCCGCCGGCAGCGGCTACACCTTC.

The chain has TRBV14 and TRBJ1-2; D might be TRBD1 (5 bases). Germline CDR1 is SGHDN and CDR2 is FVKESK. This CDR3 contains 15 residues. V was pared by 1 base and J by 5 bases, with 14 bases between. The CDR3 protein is CASSQGQGVGYGYTF. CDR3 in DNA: TGTGCCAGCAGCCAAGGTCAGGGAGTCGGGTATGGCTACACCTTC.

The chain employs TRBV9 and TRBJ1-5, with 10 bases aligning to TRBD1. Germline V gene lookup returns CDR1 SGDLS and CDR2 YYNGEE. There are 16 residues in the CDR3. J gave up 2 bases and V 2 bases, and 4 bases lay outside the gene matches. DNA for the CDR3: TGTGCCAGCAGCGTTGGACAGGGGGAGGGCAATCAGCCCCAGCATTTT. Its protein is CASSVGQGEGNQPQHF.

This CDR3 is CASSLRQGENIQYF. As DNA, the CDR3 is TGCGCCAGCAGCCTAAGACAGGGGGAAAACATTCAGTACTTC. This chain joins TRBV5-1 and TRBJ2-4, with TRBD1 identical over 9 bases. The CDR3 extends over 14 amino acids. The V segment lost 4 bases and the J segment 5 bases; nucleotides outside the gene matches: 4. Germline loops: CDR1 SGHRS, CDR2 YFSETQ. The full variable domain, its missing parts supplied by reference TRBV5-1 and TRBJ2-4, is KAGVTQTPRYLIKTRGQQVTLSCSPISGHRSVSWYQQTPGQGLQFLFEYFSETQRNKGNFPGRFSGRQFSNSRSEMNVSTLELGDSALYLCASSLRQGENIQYFGAGTRLSVL.

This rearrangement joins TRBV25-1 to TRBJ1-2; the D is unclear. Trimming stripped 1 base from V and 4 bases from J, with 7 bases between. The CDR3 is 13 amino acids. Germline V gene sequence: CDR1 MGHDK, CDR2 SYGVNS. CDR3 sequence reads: CASSESAAYGYTF. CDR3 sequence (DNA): TGTGCCAGCAGTGAATCGGCGGCCTATGGCTACACCTTC.

For the CDR3, the DNA is TGTGCCAGCACCCTGGGGTTAAACACTGAAGCTTTCTTT. This codes for CASTLGLNTEAFF. V usage is TRBV5-6 and J usage is TRBJ1-1; no clear D gene. CDR1 SGHDT and CDR2 YYEEEE come from the germline V gene. The CDR3 sequence is 13 residues long. Trimming left V 6 bases short and J 2 bases short, with 11 bases between.

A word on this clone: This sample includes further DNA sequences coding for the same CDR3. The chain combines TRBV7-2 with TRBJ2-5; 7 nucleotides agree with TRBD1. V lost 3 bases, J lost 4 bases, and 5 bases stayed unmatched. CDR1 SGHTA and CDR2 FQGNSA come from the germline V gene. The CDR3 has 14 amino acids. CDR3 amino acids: CASSLRQGSETQYF. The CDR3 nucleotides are TGTGCCAGCAGCTTGCGACAGGGCTCAGAGACCCAGTACTTC.

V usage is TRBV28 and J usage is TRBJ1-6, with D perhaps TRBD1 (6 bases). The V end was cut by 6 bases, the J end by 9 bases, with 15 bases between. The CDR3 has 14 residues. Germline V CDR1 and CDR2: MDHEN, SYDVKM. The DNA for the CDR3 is TGTGCCAGCAGGCCACAGGGCGTCGGTTCACCCCTCCACTTT. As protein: CASRPQGVGSPLHF.

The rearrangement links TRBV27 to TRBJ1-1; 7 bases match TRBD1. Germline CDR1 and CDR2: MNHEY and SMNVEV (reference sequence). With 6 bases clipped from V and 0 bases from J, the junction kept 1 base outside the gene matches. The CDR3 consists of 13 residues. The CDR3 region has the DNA TGTGCCAGCAGAACAGGGGTGAACACTGAAGCTTTCTTT. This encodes CASRTGVNTEAFF.

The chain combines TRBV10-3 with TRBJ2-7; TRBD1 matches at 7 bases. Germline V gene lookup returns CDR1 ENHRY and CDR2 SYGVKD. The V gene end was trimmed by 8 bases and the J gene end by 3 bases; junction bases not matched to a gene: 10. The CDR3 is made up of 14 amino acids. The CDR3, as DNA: TGTGCCATCGGGAAGGGACAGACGAACTACGAGCAGTACTTC. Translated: CAIGKGQTNYEQYF.

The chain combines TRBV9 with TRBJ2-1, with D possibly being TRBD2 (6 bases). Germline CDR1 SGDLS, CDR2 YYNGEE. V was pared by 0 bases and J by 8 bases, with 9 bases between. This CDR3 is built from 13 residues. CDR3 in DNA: TGTGCCAGCAGCGTAGTAGCGGTTGATGAGCAGTTCTTC. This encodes CASSVVAVDEQFF.

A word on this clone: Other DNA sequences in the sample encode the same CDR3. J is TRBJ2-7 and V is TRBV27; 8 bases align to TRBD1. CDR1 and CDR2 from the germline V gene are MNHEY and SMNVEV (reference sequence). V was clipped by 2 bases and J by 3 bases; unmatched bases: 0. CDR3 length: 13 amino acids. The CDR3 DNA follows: TGTGCCAGCAGTTTAGACAGGGGCTACGAGCAGTACTTC. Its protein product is CASSLDRGYEQYF.

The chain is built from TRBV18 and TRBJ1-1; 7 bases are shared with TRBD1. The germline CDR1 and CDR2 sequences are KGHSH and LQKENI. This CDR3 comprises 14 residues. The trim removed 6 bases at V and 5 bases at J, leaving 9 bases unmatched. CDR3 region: CASSPTGLETEAFF. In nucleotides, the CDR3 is TGTGCCAGCTCGCCGACAGGGTTAGAAACTGAAGCTTTCTTT.

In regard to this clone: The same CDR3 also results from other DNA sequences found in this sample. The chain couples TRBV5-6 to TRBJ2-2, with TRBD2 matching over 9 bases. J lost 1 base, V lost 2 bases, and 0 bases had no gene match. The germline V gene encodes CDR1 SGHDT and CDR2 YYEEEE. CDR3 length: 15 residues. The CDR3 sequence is CASSLAGGNTGELFF. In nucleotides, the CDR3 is TGTGCCAGCAGCTTAGCGGGAGGGAACACCGGGGAGCTGTTTTTT.

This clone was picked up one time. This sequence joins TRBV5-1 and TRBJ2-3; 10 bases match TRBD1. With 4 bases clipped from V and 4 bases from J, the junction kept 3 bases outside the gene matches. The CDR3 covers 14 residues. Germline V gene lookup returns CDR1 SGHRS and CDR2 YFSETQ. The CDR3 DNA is TGCGCCAGCAGCAGGGACAGGGGCTCAGATACGCAGTATTTT. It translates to CASSRDRGSDTQYF.

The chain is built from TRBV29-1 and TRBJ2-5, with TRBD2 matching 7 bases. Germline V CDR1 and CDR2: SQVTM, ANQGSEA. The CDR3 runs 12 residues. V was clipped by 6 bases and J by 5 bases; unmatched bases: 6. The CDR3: CSVGVGGETQYF. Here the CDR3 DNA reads TGCAGCGTGGGGGTCGGGGGGGAGACCCAGTACTTC.

The CDR3 coding sequence is TGTGCCAGCAGTGTGGGACAGGGGGGGAATGAGCAGTTCTTC. Translating it yields CASSVGQGGNEQFF. V usage is TRBV2 and J usage is TRBJ2-1, with 11 positions matching TRBD1. V shed 4 bases, J shed 7 bases, and the junction held 3 bases outside the gene matches. The CDR3 is made up of 14 amino acids. Germline CDR1 is SNHLY and CDR2 is FYNNEI.

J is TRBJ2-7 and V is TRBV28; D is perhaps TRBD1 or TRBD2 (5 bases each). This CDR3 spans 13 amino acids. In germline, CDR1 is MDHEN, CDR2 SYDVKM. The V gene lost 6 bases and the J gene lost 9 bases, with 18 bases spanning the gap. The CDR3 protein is CASSSLGEGVQYF. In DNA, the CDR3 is TGTGCCAGCAGCTCCCTGGGGGAAGGGGTGCAGTACTTC. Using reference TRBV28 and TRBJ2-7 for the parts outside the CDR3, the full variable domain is DVKVTQSSRYLVKRTGEKVFLECVQDMDHENMFWYRQDPGLGLRLIYFSYDVKMKEKGDIPEGYSVSREKKERFSLILESASTNQTSMYLCASSSLGEGVQYFGPGTRLTVT.

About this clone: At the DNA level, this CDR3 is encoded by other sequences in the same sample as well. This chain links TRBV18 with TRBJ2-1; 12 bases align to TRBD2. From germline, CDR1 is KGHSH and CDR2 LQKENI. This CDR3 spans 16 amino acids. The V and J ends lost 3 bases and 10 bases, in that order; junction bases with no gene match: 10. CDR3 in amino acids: CASSPPGLAGRGEQFF. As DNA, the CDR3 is TGTGCCAGCTCACCTCCGGGACTAGCGGGTAGAGGGGAGCAGTTCTTC.

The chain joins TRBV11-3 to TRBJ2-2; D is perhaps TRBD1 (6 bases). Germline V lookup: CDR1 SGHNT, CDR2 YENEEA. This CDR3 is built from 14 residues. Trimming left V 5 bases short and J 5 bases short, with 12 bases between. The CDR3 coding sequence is TGTGCCAGCAGCCCGGGACAAGCGACCGGGGAGCTGTTTTTT. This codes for CASSPGQATGELFF.

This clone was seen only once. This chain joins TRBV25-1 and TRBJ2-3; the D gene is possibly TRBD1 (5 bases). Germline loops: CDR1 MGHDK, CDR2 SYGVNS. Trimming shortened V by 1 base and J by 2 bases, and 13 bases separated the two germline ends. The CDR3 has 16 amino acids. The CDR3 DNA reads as TGTGCCAGCAGTGAATGGATGGGGCTGAACACAGATACGCAGTATTTT. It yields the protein CASSEWMGLNTDTQYF.

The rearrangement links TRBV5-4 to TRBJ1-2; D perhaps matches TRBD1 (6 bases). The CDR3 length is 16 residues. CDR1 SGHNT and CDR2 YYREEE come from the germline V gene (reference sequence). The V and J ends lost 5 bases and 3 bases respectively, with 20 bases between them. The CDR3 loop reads CASSSPGRQGHYGYTF. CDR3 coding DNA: TGTGCCAGCAGTTCCCCCGGTCGGCAGGGGCACTATGGCTACACCTTC.

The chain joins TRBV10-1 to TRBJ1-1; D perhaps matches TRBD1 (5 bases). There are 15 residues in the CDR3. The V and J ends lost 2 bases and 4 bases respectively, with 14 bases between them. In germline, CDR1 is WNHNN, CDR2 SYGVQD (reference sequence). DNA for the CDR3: TGCGCCAGCAGTGAGAAAGTGGCCGGGGGCACTGAAGCTTTCTTT. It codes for CASSEKVAGGTEAFF.

CDR3 in amino acids: CASSKAWKGHYEQYF. The CDR3 DNA reads as TGTGCCAGCAGCAAAGCCTGGAAGGGACACTACGAGCAGTACTTC. The V and J genes are TRBV21-1 and TRBJ2-7; the table names TRBD1, a call not compared with the DNA. TRBV21-1 is flagged as a pseudogene. The CDR3 runs to 15 residues.

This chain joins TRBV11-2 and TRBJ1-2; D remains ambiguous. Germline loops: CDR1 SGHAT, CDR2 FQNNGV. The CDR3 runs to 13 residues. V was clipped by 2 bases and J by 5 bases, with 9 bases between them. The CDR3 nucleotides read TGTGCCAGCAGCTTACGTCGGAATTATGGCTACACCTTC. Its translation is CASSLRRNYGYTF. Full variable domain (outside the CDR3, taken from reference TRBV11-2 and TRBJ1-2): EAGVAQSPRYKIIEKRQSVAFWCNPISGHATLYWYQQILGQGPKLLIQFQNNGVVDDSQLPKDRFSAERLKGVDSTLKIQPAKLEDSAVYLCASSLRRNYGYTFGSGTRLTVV.